Given below is one T cell receptor beta chain in context. Its antigen is as yet unknown. Sequenced by immunoSEQ multiplex PCR; TCRdb stores in-frame clones only, minus some. Here the sample spans tens of thousands of clones, roughly 87% being singletons. Germline values: CDR1 SGHDN, CDR2 FVKESK. The CDR3 is 13 residues long. V gave up 8 bases and J gave up 4 bases, with 13 bases separating them. This entry comes from a study of OX40 agonist ivuxolimab in advanced cancers. About the study: Aged 23 to 79 with a mean of about 63 years, they were approximately 80% male.

Study results and limitations: Clonal expansion by week 6 occurred in CD4+ and CD8+ blood T cells (at 0.1 to 3.0 mg/kg). In general, CD8+ T cells held more expanded clones than CD4+ did, on average. Normalized T-cell clonal expansion was also low in some nonresponders.

The J gene is TRBJ2-3, the V gene TRBV14, with D possibly TRBD2 on 6 matching bases. Sequenced material: CD4+ or CD8+ T cells sorted from blood, taken in a trial of the OX40 agonist ivuxolimab. The clonotype comes from an adult with an advanced solid tumor such as melanoma, head and neck, liver or kidney cancer. Written as DNA, the CDR3 is TGTGCCAGCGGAGGGTGGTCGCCAGATACGCAGTATTTT. Encoded protein: CASGGWSPDTQYF.